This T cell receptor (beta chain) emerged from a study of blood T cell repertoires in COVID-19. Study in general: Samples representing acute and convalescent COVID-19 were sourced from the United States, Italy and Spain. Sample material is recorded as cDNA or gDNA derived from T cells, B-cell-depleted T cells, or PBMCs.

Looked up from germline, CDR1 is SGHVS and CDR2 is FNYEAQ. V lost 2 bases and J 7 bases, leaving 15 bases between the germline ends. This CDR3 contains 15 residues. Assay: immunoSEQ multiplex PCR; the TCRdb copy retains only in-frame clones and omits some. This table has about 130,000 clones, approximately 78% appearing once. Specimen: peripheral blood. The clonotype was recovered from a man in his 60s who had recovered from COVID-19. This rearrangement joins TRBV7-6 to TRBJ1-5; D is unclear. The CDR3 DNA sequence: TGTGCCAGCAGCTTATCGAGCGGAAAAGGGCAGCCCCAGCATTTT. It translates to CASSLSSGKGQPQHF.